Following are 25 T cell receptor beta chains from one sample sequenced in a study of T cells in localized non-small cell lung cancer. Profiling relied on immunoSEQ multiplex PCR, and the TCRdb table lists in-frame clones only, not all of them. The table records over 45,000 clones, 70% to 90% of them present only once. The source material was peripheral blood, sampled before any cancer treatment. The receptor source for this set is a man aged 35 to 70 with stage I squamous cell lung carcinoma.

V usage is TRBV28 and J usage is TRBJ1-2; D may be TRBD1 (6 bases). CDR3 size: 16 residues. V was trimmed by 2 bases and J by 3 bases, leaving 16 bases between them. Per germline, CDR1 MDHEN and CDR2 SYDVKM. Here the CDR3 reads CASSLRGGRGDYGYTF. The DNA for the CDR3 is TGTGCCAGCAGTTTAAGGGGCGGCAGGGGCGACTATGGCTACACCTTC.

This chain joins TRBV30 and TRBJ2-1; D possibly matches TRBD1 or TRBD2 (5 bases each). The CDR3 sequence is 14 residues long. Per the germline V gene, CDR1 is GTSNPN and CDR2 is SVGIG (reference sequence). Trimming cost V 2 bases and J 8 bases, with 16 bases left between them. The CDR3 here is CAWSSIGLGDEQFF. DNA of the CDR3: TGTGCCTGGAGTTCGATCGGCTTGGGGGATGAGCAGTTCTTC.

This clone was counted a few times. In DNA form, the CDR3 reads TGTGCCAGCAGCCCTCAAGTAAAGACCGGGGAGCTGTTTTTT. Protein sequence: CASSPQVKTGELFF. This sequence joins TRBV21-1 and TRBJ2-2. TRBV21-1 is assigned pseudogene status. There are 14 residues in the CDR3.

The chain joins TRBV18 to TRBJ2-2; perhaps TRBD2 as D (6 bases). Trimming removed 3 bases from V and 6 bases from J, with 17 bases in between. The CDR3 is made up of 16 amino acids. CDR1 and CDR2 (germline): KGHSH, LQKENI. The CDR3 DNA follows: TGTGCCAGCTCACCGGAGGGCAGTTTTACCGCCGGGGAGCTGTTTTTT. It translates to CASSPEGSFTAGELFF.

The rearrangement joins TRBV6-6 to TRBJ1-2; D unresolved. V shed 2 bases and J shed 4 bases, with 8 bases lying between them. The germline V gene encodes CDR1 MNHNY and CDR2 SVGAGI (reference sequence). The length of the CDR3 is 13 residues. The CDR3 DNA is TGTGCCAGCAGTTACGACTCTCTCTATGGCTACACCTTC. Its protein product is CASSYDSLYGYTF.

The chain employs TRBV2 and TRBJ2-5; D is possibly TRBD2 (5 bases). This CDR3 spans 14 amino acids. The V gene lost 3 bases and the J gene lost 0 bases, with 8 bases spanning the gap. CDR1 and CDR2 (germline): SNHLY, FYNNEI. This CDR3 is CASSDGEYQETQYF. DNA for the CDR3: TGTGCCAGCAGTGACGGGGAGTACCAAGAGACCCAGTACTTC.

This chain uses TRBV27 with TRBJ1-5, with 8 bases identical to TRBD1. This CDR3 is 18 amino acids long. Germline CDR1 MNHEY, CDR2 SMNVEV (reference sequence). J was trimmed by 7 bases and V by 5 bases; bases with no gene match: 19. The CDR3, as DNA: TGTGCCAGCAGTCGACGAAGCAGAACGACAGGGGTAATGCAGCCCCAGCATTTT. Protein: CASSRRSRTTGVMQPQHF.

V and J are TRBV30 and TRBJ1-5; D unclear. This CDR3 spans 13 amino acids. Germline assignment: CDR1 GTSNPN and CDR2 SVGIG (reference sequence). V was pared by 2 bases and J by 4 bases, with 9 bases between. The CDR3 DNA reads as TGTGCCTGGAGTCCCCAAATTAATCAGCCCCAGCATTTT. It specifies CAWSPQINQPQHF.

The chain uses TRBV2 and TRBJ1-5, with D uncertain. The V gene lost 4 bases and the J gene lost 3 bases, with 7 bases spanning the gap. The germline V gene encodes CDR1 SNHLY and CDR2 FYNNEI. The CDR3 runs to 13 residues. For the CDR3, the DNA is TGTGCCAGCAGTGTGGGGAACAATCAGCCCCAGCATTTT. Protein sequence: CASSVGNNQPQHF.

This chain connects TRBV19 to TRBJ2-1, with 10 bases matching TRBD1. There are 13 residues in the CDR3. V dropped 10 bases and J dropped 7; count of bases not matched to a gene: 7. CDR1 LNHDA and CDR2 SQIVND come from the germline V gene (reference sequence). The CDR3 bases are TGTGCCACAAGGGGACAGGGGTTGAATGAGCAGTTCTTC. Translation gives CATRGQGLNEQFF.

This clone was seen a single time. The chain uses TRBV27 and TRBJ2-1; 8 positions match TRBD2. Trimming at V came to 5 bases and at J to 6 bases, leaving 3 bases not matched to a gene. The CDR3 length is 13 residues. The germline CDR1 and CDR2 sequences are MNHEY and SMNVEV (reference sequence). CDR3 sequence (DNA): TGTGCCAGCAGTCCGGGGACTAGCAATGAGCAGTTCTTC. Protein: CASSPGTSNEQFF.

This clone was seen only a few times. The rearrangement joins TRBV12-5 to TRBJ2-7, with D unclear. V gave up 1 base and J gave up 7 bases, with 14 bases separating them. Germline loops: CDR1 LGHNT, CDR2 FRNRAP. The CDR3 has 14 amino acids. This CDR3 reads CASGLARTQREQYF. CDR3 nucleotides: TGTGCTAGTGGTTTGGCACGGACCCAGAGGGAGCAGTACTTC.

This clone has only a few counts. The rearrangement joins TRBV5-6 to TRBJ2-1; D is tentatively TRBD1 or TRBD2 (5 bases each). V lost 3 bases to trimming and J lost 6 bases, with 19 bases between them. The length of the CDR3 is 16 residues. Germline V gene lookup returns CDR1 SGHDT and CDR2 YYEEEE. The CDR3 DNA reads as TGTGCCAGCAGCTCGGGGACCCTCCAAAAATCCAATGAGCAGTTCTTC. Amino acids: CASSSGTLQKSNEQFF.

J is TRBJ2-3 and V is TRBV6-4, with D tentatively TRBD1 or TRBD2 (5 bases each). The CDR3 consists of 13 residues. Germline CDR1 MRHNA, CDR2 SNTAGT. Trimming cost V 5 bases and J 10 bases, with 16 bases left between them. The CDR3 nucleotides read TGTGCCAGCAGTCCTAGGGACGTCGAGGCGCAGTATTTT. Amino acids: CASSPRDVEAQYF.

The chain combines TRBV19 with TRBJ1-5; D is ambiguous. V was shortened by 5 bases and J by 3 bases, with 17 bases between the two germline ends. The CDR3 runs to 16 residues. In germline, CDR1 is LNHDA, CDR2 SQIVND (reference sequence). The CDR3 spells CASSPLQDLNNQPQHF. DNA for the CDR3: TGTGCCAGTAGTCCTCTCCAGGACCTTAACAATCAGCCCCAGCATTTT.

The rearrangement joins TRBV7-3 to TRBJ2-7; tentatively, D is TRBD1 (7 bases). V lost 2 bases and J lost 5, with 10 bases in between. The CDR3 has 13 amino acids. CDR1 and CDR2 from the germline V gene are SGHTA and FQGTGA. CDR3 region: CASSLDREDEQYF. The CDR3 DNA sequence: TGTGCCAGCAGCTTAGACAGGGAGGACGAGCAGTACTTC. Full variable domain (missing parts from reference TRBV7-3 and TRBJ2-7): GAGVSQTPSNKVTEKGKYVELRCDPISGHTALYWYRQSLGQGPEFLIYFQGTGAADDSGLPNDRFFAVRPEGSVSTLKIQRTERGDSAVYLCASSLDREDEQYFGPGTRLTVT.

This chain's CDR3 is CASSQQGQETQYF. The CDR3 coding sequence is TGTGCCAGCAGTCAACAGGGTCAAGAGACCCAGTACTTC. The J gene is TRBJ2-5, the V gene TRBV25-1; possibly TRBD1 for D (6 bases). The CDR3 runs to 13 residues. Germline V CDR1 and CDR2: MGHDK, SYGVNS. V was shortened by 5 bases and J by 2 bases, with 9 bases between the two germline ends.

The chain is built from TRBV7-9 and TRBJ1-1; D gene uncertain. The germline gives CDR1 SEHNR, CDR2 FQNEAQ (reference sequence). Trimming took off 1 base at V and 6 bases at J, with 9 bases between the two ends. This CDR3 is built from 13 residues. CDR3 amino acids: CASSLEAPPEAFF. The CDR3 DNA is TGTGCCAGCAGCTTAGAGGCCCCCCCTGAAGCTTTCTTT.

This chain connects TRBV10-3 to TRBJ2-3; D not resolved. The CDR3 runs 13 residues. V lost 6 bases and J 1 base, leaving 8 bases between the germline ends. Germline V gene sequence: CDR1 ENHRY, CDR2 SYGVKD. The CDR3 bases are TGTGCCATCAGAGATACAGGCACAGATACGCAGTATTTT. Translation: CAIRDTGTDTQYF.

The CDR3 reads CASSQRGELFF. CDR3 nucleotide sequence: TGTGCCAGCAGTCAGAGGGGGGAGCTGTTTTTT. V gene TRBV14 combines with J gene TRBJ2-2; no clear D. Germline CDR1 is SGHDN and CDR2 is FVKESK. This CDR3 has 11 residues. V lost 6 bases and J 8 bases, leaving 7 bases between the germline ends.

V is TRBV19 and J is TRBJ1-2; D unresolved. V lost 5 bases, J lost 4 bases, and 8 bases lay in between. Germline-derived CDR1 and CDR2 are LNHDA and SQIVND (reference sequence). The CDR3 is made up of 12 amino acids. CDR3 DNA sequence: TGTGCCAGTAGTCCCGGGGTCTATGGCTACACCTTC. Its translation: CASSPGVYGYTF.

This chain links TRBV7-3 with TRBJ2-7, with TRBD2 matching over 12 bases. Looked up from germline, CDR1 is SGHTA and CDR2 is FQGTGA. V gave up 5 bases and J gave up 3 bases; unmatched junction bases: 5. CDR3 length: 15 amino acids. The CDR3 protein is CASSRLAGDHYEQYF. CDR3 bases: TGTGCCAGCAGCCGACTAGCGGGGGATCACTACGAGCAGTACTTC.

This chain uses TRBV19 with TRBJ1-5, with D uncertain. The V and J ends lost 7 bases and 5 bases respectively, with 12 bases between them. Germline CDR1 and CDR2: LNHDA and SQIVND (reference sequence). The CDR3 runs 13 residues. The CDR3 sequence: CASISDAYQPQHF. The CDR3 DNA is TGTGCCAGTATTTCGGACGCCTATCAGCCCCAGCATTTT.

The CDR3 is CASSLALGRGNEQFF. The DNA of the CDR3 is TGTGCCAGCAGCTTAGCATTAGGTAGAGGGAATGAGCAGTTCTTC. The chain links TRBV7-6 to TRBJ2-1; possible D gene TRBD2, 5 bases. The germline V gene has CDR1 SGHVS and CDR2 FNYEAQ. This CDR3 comprises 15 residues. V lost 0 bases and J 7 bases, leaving 13 bases between the germline ends.

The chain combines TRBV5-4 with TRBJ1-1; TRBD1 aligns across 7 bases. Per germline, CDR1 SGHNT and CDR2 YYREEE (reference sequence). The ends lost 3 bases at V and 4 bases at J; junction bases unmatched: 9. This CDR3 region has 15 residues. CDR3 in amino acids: CASSSLPRQGTEAFF. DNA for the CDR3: TGTGCCAGCAGCTCCCTTCCTCGACAGGGCACTGAAGCTTTCTTT. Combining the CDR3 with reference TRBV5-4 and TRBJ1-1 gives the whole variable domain ETGVTQSPTHLIKTRGQQVTLRCSSQSGHNTVSWYQQALGQGPQFIFQYYREEENGRGNFPPRFSGLQFPNYSSELNVNALELDDSALYLCASSSLPRQGTEAFFGQGTRLTVV.